Sequencing of this TCR beta chain was carried out in a study of shared clonotypes between healthy human individuals. TCRdb keeps only in-frame clones here, not all; method: immunoSEQ multiplex PCR. The sample holds roughly 1.5 million clones, 98% seen once. V shed 3 bases and J 2 bases; nucleotides not matched to a gene: 3. CDR3 size: 16 residues. The germline V gene has CDR1 SGHRS and CDR2 YFSETQ. Sequencing was done on a sample of naive CD4+ T cells sorted from blood. Subset defined: CD45RA+ positively selected. The chain employs TRBV5-1 and TRBJ2-1, with TRBD2 matching over 12 bases. This clonotype was obtained from a man aged 30-40 years in good health. The CDR3 coding sequence is TGCGCCAGCAGCTCACTAGCGGGAGGAACCTACAATGAGCAGTTCTTC. This sequence encodes CASSSLAGGTYNEQFF.